This T cell receptor beta chain emerged from a study of blood T cell repertoires in COVID-19. The wider study: Acute-phase and convalescent COVID-19 samples originated in the United States, Italy and Spain. T cells, B-cell-depleted T cells, or PBMCs supplied cDNA or gDNA.

The germline V gene has CDR1 GTSNPN and CDR2 SVGIG (reference sequence). This CDR3 region has 12 residues. V was trimmed by 2 bases and J by 8 bases, leaving 12 bases between them. Original analysis: Reference gene primers were amplified, and this amplification served to estimate nucleated cell counts. Assay: immunoSEQ multiplex PCR; the TCRdb copy retains only in-frame clones and omits some. V, J and clone size are those of that table, while D and trimming were read from the DNA. Here the sample spans around 150,000 clones, 87% being singletons. The specimen was peripheral blood. The J gene is TRBJ2-5, the V gene TRBV30, with D hard to call. The receptor's source is a woman aged 55-69 years with active or convalescent COVID-19. CDR3 bases: TGTGCCTGGAGTTCGGGTAGGATAACCCAGTACTTC. Encoded protein: CAWSSGRITQYF. Full variable domain (outside the CDR3, taken from reference TRBV30 and TRBJ2-5): SQTIHQWPATLVQPVGSPLSLECTVEGTSNPNLYWYRQAAGRGLQLLFYSVGIGQISSEVPQNLSASRPQDRQFILSSKKLLLSDSGFYLCAWSSGRITQYFGPGTRLLVL.